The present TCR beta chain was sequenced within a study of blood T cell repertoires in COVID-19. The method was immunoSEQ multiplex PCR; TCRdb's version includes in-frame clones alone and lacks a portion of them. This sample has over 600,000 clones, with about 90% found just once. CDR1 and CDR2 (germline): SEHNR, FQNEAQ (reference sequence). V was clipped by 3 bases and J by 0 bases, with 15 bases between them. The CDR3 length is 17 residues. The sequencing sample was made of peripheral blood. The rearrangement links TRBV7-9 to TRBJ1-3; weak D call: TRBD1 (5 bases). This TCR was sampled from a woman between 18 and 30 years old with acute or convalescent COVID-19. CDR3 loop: CASSFPQGQSSGNTIYF. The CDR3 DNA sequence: TGTGCCAGCAGCTTTCCCCAGGGCCAGAGCTCTGGAAACACCATATATTTT. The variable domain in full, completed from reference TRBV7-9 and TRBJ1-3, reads DTGVSQNPRHKITKRGQNVTFRCDPISEHNRLYWYRQTLGQGPEFLTYFQNEAQLEKSRLLSDRFSAERPKGSFSTLEIQRTEQGDSAMYLCASSFPQGQSSGNTIYFGEGSWLTVV.